This T cell receptor (beta chain) came from a study of blood T cells in healthy people across ages. Per germline, CDR1 SEHNR and CDR2 FQNEAQ (reference sequence). This CDR3 is 14 amino acids long. The V gene end was trimmed by 5 bases and the J gene end by 7 bases; junction bases not matched to a gene: 11. Findings and limits, study-wide: In long-lived donors, naive CD4+ cell counts and diversity exceeded those of aged donors. Expanded clonotype shifts may have been confounded, as the donors had an unknown CMV status.

Notes on this clonotype: Its antigen is not identified.

Alongside a J-beta primer mix, a sample-barcoded 5' primer served in a second PCR lasting about 7 to 12 cycles. TCRdb re-derived calls from the 5' RACE reads in MiXCR, one entry per CDR3 protein. The repertoire consists of around 800,000 distinct CDR3 sequences, with 35% to 50% occurring once and the leading ten covering roughly 18%. V is TRBV7-9 and J is TRBJ2-7; 7 nucleotides line up with TRBD1. Specimen: blood. This TCR came from an elderly man in good health. Written as DNA, the CDR3 is TGTGCCAGCAGCGTATGGACAGGACCGGGGGAGCAGTACTTC. This gives the protein CASSVWTGPGEQYF.